The source of this TCR beta chain is a study of T cells in Graves' hyperthyroidism and ophthalmopathy. Study-wide points: A model built on 13 V-J features separated ophthalmopathy from stable hyperthyroidism. Blood samples included most of the expanded thyroid clonotypes exceeding 0.001.

The CDR3 contains 15 residues. V was pared by 6 bases and J by 2 bases, with 14 bases between. Germline lookup yields CDR1 SNHLY and CDR2 FYNNEI. Amplification of TCR beta CDR3 regions was performed using RNA transcripts as template. Initially, a first-round RT-PCR of the TCR CDR3 employed the HTBI primer set. MiXCR, run by TCRdb on the multiplex PCR reads, gives a single entry per CDR3 protein. The sample contains 500,000 to 800,000 distinct CDR3 sequences, around 13% of which appear only once. There are many counts of this clonotype. The antigen is not known. Each 10 ml fresh peripheral blood draw supplied the PBMCs.

The origin of this receptor is a woman between 50 and 59 years old with Graves' ophthalmopathy. The sample was blood. The chain is built from TRBV2 and TRBJ1-3; D is undetermined. Here the CDR3 reads CASRGSGFAGNTIYF. DNA of the CDR3: TGTGCCAGCAGGGGCTCGGGGTTTGCTGGAAACACCATATATTTT.